This entry concerns a single T cell receptor beta chain. CDR3 length equals 13 residues. Trimming shortened V by 6 bases and J by 0 bases, and 6 bases separated the two germline ends. Germline V CDR1 and CDR2: MNHNS, SASEGT. This entry is derived from a study of shared clonotypes between healthy human individuals. Caucasian adults residing in Nashville, Tennessee made up all the donors. Profiling relied on immunoSEQ multiplex PCR, and the TCRdb table lists in-frame clones only, not all of them. The sample yields about 1 million clones, more than 65% seen once. Material: memory CD4+ T cells sorted from blood. Subset: CD45RA-negative fraction. The clonotype originates from a man aged 18 to 29 in good health. The gene calls are TRBV6-1 and TRBJ1-5; D is undetermined. The CDR3 coding sequence is TGTGCCAGCAGGGTAGATAGCAATCAGCCCCAGCATTTT. Translated, it gives CASRVDSNQPQHF.